The following is a T cell receptor (beta chain) sequence with its context. This same CDR3 is encoded by further DNA sequences in the sample. Sequencing used immunoSEQ multiplex PCR; TCRdb keeps in-frame clones, though not all of them. The sample shows about 19,000 clones, roughly 85% of them seen only once. Stated time point: week 3, after first cycle of checkpoint inhibitor. The V end lost 4 bases, the J end lost 7 bases, and 8 bases lay between the germline ends. Germline V gene data show CDR1 as MNHEY and CDR2 as SVGAGI. CDR3 length: 12 residues. This record comes from a study of blood T cell dynamics during melanoma immunotherapy.

V is TRBV6-5 and J is TRBJ1-5; no clear D. The origin of this receptor is a human donor with melanoma. The specimen comprised blood, sampled from a patient treated with checkpoint blockade. This CDR3 is CASSSGGQPQHF. Written as DNA, the CDR3 is TGTGCCAGCAGTTCAGGTGGGCAGCCCCAGCATTTT.